The 26 T cell receptor beta chains in this list originate from one sample, sequenced in a study of blood T cell repertoires in COVID-19. Sequencing was performed with immunoSEQ multiplex PCR; in TCRdb, only in-frame clones are kept and a portion is missing. In the table there are about 110,000 clones, about two thirds of which are singletons. Sequencing was done on a sample of peripheral blood. The origin of the receptors is a woman aged 40 to 50 with acute or convalescent COVID-19.

The chain couples TRBV27 to TRBJ2-5; TRBD1 matches 9 bases. V lost 6 bases, J lost 4 bases, and 9 bases stayed unmatched. The CDR3 is 15 residues long. Germline assignment: CDR1 MNHEY and CDR2 SMNVEV (reference sequence). CDR3 sequence: CASRANRGRLETQYF. Written as DNA, the CDR3 is TGTGCCAGCAGGGCTAACAGGGGGCGGTTAGAGACCCAGTACTTC.

This rearrangement joins TRBV28 to TRBJ1-2; TRBD1 is a possible D gene (6 bases). Germline CDR1 is MDHEN and CDR2 is SYDVKM. The CDR3 spans 16 residues. V was pared by 6 bases and J by 2 bases, with 19 bases between. This chain's CDR3 is CASSPGGGGLNYGYTF. CDR3 DNA: TGTGCCAGCAGCCCAGGTGGGGGGGGGCTCAACTATGGCTACACCTTC.

This clone was recorded at least ten times. The chain joins TRBV19 to TRBJ2-1; no clear D gene. V lost 5 bases to trimming and J lost 5 bases, with 7 bases between them. Germline V gene sequence: CDR1 LNHDA, CDR2 SQIVND (reference sequence). The CDR3 consists of 12 residues. CDR3 sequence (DNA): TGTGCCAGTAGTCCCTCGGACAATGAGCAGTTCTTC. The encoded protein is CASSPSDNEQFF.

The chain uses TRBV21-1 and TRBJ2-7; the DNA was not compared with TRBD2, the D call given in the table. TRBV21-1 is annotated as a pseudogene. The CDR3 runs 15 residues. The CDR3, as DNA: TGTGCCAGCAGCAACAGGCGGGGGGGCGGTTACGAGCAGTACTTC. Protein sequence: CASSNRRGGGYEQYF.

The CDR3 coding sequence is TGTGCCAGCTCACCCCAGGGGGTAGTCGGTCAGCCCCAGCATTTT. Protein: CASSPQGVVGQPQHF. This sequence joins TRBV18 and TRBJ1-5, with TRBD1 matching 7 bases. This CDR3 is 15 amino acids long. The V and J ends lost 3 bases and 6 bases, in that order; junction bases with no gene match: 8. In germline, CDR1 is KGHSH, CDR2 LQKENI.

This clone occurred once. The chain couples TRBV28 to TRBJ1-2, with a possible D match to TRBD1 (6 bases). The CDR3 is 14 residues long. The germline V gene encodes CDR1 MDHEN and CDR2 SYDVKM. The V gene lost 7 bases and the J gene lost 5 bases, with 17 bases spanning the gap. The CDR3 DNA is TGTGCCAGCACCACAGGGCAGGCCAGATATGGCTACACCTTC. It is translated as CASTTGQARYGYTF.

The chain couples TRBV5-4 to TRBJ1-1; TRBD1 matches 9 bases. Per germline, CDR1 SGHNT and CDR2 YYREEE (reference sequence). The CDR3 spans 14 residues. Unmatched junction bases numbered 6, after V lost 4 bases and J lost 5 bases. The DNA for the CDR3 is TGTGCCAGCAGCGTACAGGGGGCAAGGACTGAAGCTTTCTTT. Amino acid sequence: CASSVQGARTEAFF.

This chain links TRBV3-1 (or the pseudogene TRBV3-2) with TRBJ2-1, with D possibly TRBD2 on 7 matching bases. The V end lost 7 bases, the J end lost 7 bases, and 20 bases lay between the germline ends. Germline V gene lookup returns CDR1 LGHDT and CDR2 YNNKEL (reference sequence). This CDR3 spans 15 amino acids. The CDR3 bases are TGTGCCAGCACAAGATCTGGAGGGGGAGGGAATGAGCAGTTCTTC. Translating it yields CASTRSGGGGNEQFF.

This clone was detected a few times. V gene TRBV5-5 combines with J gene TRBJ2-7, with D possibly TRBD1 on 5 matching bases. V was clipped by 2 bases and J by 2 bases, with 11 bases between them. The CDR3 length is 14 residues. Germline V gives CDR1 SGHKS, CDR2 YYEKEE (reference sequence). The CDR3 spells CASSFTWGPYEQYF. In DNA form, the CDR3 reads TGTGCCAGCAGCTTTACCTGGGGCCCCTACGAGCAGTACTTC.

The chain uses TRBV3-1 (or the pseudogene TRBV3-2) and TRBJ2-1, with TRBD2 matching 8 bases. This CDR3 region has 16 residues. Germline V CDR1 and CDR2: LGHDT, YNNKEL (reference sequence). With 0 bases clipped from V and 3 bases from J, the junction kept 4 bases outside the gene matches. The CDR3 here is CASSQDSGKNYNEQFF. The CDR3 nucleotides are TGTGCCAGCAGCCAAGATAGCGGGAAAAACTACAATGAGCAGTTCTTC.

The CDR3 reads CASTLQGGSYNEQFF. For the CDR3, the DNA is TGTGCCAGCACTCTACAGGGCGGCTCCTACAATGAGCAGTTCTTC. This chain connects TRBV7-9 to TRBJ2-1; TRBD1 might be the D (6 bases). With 7 bases removed from V and 0 bases from J, the gap between germline ends came to 13 bases. Germline values: CDR1 SEHNR, CDR2 FQNEAQ (reference sequence). The CDR3 extends over 15 amino acids.

The chain carries TRBV7-9 and TRBJ2-7; D may be TRBD1 (6 bases). Trimming pared 5 bases from V and 5 bases from J, leaving 16 bases between. The CDR3 consists of 14 residues. Germline loops: CDR1 SEHNR, CDR2 FQNEAQ (reference sequence). CDR3 DNA sequence: TGTGCCAGCAGCCCCGGGCAGGGGTGGAACGAGCAGTACTTC. Amino acid sequence: CASSPGQGWNEQYF.

V usage is TRBV11-2 and J usage is TRBJ2-7; maybe TRBD1 (5 bases). Germline CDR1 SGHAT, CDR2 FQNNGV. The CDR3 contains 14 residues. Trimming removed 3 bases at V and 3 bases at J, with 12 bases between. The CDR3 sequence is CASSLQGHGYEQYF. In nucleotides, the CDR3 is TGTGCCAGCAGCTTGCAAGGACATGGCTACGAGCAGTACTTC.

J is TRBJ1-2 and V is TRBV28, with a tentative D call TRBD1 (5 bases). CDR1 and CDR2 (germline): MDHEN, SYDVKM. CDR3 length: 12 amino acids. Trimming removed 6 bases at V and 4 bases at J, with 9 bases between. CDR3 sequence: CASSPGGYGYTF. The CDR3 nucleotides are TGTGCCAGCAGCCCCGGGGGCTATGGCTACACCTTC.

V and J are TRBV7-2 and TRBJ2-1; 7 nucleotides match TRBD1. V was clipped by 1 base and J by 7 bases; unmatched bases: 7. Germline V gives CDR1 SGHTA, CDR2 FQGNSA. The CDR3 is 15 amino acids. CDR3 sequence reads: CASSLVAGGRNEQFF. CDR3 DNA: TGTGCCAGCAGCTTAGTGGCAGGGGGTCGGAATGAGCAGTTCTTC.

The chain carries TRBV28 and TRBJ2-7, with a weak D call TRBD1 (6 bases). CDR3 size: 15 residues. V lost 4 bases and J 2 bases, leaving 15 bases between the germline ends. Germline values: CDR1 MDHEN, CDR2 SYDVKM. CDR3 amino acids: CASSSSGTTTYEQYF. CDR3 nucleotides: TGTGCCAGCAGTTCCTCAGGGACAACGACCTACGAGCAGTACTTC.

This chain uses TRBV25-1 with TRBJ2-3; 10 bases agree with TRBD2. The CDR3 runs to 17 residues. CDR1 and CDR2 from the germline V gene are MGHDK and SYGVNS. J was trimmed by 2 bases and V by 3 bases; bases with no gene match: 8. The CDR3 sequence is CASSEVAGGRFTDTQYF. Here the CDR3 DNA reads TGTGCCAGCAGTGAGGTAGCGGGGGGCCGGTTCACAGATACGCAGTATTTT.

This clone occurred once. The rearrangement joins TRBV2 to TRBJ1-3; TRBD1 matches 7 bases. The germline V gene has CDR1 SNHLY and CDR2 FYNNEI. V dropped 11 bases and J dropped 2; count of bases not matched to a gene: 12. CDR3 length: 15 residues. The CDR3 nucleotides are TGTGCCGGCACTAATCCAGACAGGGCTGGAAACACCATATATTTT. Encoded protein: CAGTNPDRAGNTIYF.

CDR3 nucleotides: TGTGCCAGCAGCTCCGACCGACAGGCCTATGGCTACACCTTC. Translated: CASSSDRQAYGYTF. The V call is TRBV14, the J call TRBJ1-2; TRBD1 might be the D (6 bases). The length of the CDR3 is 14 residues. Per the germline V gene, CDR1 is SGHDN and CDR2 is FVKESK. With 5 bases removed from V and 4 bases from J, the gap between germline ends came to 14 bases.

This chain connects TRBV5-1 to TRBJ1-1; D perhaps matches TRBD1 (5 bases). Per the germline V gene, CDR1 is SGHRS and CDR2 is YFSETQ. This CDR3 spans 14 amino acids. V was cut by 0 bases and J by 8 bases, with 14 bases left in between. DNA for the CDR3: TGCGCCAGCAGCTTGGCCATGGCCCAGGGAGAAGCTTTCTTT. The encoded protein is CASSLAMAQGEAFF. The full variable domain, completed using reference TRBV5-1 and TRBJ1-1, is KAGVTQTPRYLIKTRGQQVTLSCSPISGHRSVSWYQQTPGQGLQFLFEYFSETQRNKGNFPGRFSGRQFSNSRSEMNVSTLELGDSALYLCASSLAMAQGEAFFGQGTRLTVV.

This clone was found once. This chain uses TRBV5-5 with TRBJ2-7; possible D gene TRBD2, 6 bases. Germline CDR1 SGHKS, CDR2 YYEKEE (reference sequence). With 0 bases removed from V and 6 bases from J, the gap between germline ends came to 7 bases. This CDR3 comprises 12 residues. The CDR3 protein is CASSLGEVEQYF. CDR3 nucleotide sequence: TGTGCCAGCAGCTTGGGGGAGGTCGAGCAGTACTTC.

The V call is TRBV18, the J call TRBJ2-3; 7 nucleotides match TRBD1. In germline, CDR1 is KGHSH, CDR2 LQKENI. V dropped 2 bases and J dropped 6; count of bases not matched to a gene: 2. This CDR3 is 13 amino acids long. CDR3 coding DNA: TGTGCCAGCTCACCAGGGACAGATGATACGCAGTATTTT. This translates into CASSPGTDDTQYF.

The chain joins TRBV7-2 to TRBJ1-5, with unresolved D. Germline CDR1 SGHTA, CDR2 FQGNSA. The CDR3 loop spans 13 amino acids. Trimming took off 1 base at V and 4 bases at J, with 5 bases between the two ends. The CDR3 loop reads CASSLDPNQPQHF. DNA for the CDR3: TGTGCCAGCAGCTTAGATCCAAATCAGCCCCAGCATTTT.

The CDR3 spells CASSPGQGANTGELFF. DNA of the CDR3: TGTGCCAGCAGTCCGGGACAGGGAGCGAACACCGGGGAGCTGTTTTTT. This sequence joins TRBV2 and TRBJ2-2; 9 bases are shared with TRBD1. Trimming removed 5 bases from V and 0 bases from J; junction bases left unmatched: 4. The CDR3 is made up of 16 amino acids. Germline V lookup: CDR1 SNHLY, CDR2 FYNNEI.

The chain recombines TRBV24-1 with TRBJ2-3; 15 bases are shared with TRBD2. Germline trimming cut 4 bases from V and 2 bases from J; bases unmatched to any gene: 6. This CDR3 has 18 residues. Germline V gene data show CDR1 as KGHDR and CDR2 as SFDVKD. The CDR3 here is CATSDPGTSGGYTDTQYF. The CDR3 coding sequence is TGTGCCACCAGTGACCCCGGGACTAGCGGGGGGTACACAGATACGCAGTATTTT.

The chain links TRBV6-1 to TRBJ2-1, with TRBD2 matching over 10 bases. Looked up from germline, CDR1 is MNHNS and CDR2 is SASEGT. The CDR3 consists of 15 residues. V lost 3 bases and J lost 5; bases outside the gene matches: 4. As DNA, the CDR3 is TGTGCCAGCAGTGAGCTAGCGGGGGCAAACAATGAGCAGTTCTTC. Its translation is CASSELAGANNEQFF.